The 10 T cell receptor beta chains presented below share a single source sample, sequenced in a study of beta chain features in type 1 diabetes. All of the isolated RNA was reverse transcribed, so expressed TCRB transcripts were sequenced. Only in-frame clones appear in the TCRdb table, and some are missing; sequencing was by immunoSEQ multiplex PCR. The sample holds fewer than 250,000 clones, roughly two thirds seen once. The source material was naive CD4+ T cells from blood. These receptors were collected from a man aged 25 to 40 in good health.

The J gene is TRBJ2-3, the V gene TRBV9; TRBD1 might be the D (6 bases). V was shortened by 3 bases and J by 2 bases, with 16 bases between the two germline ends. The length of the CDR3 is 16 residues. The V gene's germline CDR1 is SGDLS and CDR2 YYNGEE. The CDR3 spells CASSARQGLLTDTQYF. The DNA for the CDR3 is TGTGCCAGCAGCGCCCGGCAGGGGCTGCTCACAGATACGCAGTATTTT.

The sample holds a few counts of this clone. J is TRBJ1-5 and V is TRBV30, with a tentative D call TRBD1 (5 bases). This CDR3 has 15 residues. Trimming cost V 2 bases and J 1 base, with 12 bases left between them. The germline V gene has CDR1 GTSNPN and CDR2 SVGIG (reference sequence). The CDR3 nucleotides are TGTGCCTGGAGTATACTTGCAGGGAGCAATCAGCCCCAGCATTTT. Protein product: CAWSILAGSNQPQHF.

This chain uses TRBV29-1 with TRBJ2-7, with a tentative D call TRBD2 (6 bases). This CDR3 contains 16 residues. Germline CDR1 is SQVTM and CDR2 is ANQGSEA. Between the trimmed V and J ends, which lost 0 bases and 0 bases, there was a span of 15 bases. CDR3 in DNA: TGCAGCGTTGAAGACGCTGGGGCTAGCGCCTCCTACGAGCAGTACTTC. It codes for CSVEDAGASASYEQYF.

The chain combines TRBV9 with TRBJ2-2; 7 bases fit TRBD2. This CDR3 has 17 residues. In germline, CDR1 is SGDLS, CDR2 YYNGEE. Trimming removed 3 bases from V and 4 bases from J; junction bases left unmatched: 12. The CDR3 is CASSAPGTKQSTGELFF. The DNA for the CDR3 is TGTGCCAGCAGCGCCCCAGGGACTAAGCAGAGCACCGGGGAGCTGTTTTTT.

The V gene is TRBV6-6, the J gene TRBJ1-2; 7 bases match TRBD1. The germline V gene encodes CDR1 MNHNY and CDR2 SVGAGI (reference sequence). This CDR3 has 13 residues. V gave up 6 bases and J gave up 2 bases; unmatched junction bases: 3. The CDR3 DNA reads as TGTGCCAGCAGCGGACAGGCCAACTATGGCTACACCTTC. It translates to CASSGQANYGYTF.

The DNA of the CDR3 is TGTGCCAGCAAAAGCGGGAGCATTCCAGAGCAGTTCTTC. Protein product: CASKSGSIPEQFF. The gene calls are TRBV19 and TRBJ2-1, with TRBD2 identical over 8 bases. CDR1 and CDR2 (germline): LNHDA, SQIVND (reference sequence). The CDR3 covers 13 residues. Trimming cost V 9 bases and J 10 bases; bases outside gene matches: 11.

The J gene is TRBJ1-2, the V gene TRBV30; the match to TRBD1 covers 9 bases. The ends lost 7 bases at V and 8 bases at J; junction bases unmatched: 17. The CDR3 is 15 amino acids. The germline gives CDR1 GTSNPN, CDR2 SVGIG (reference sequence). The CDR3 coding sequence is TGTGCCTTCCTTCGCTGGGGACAGGGTGAACAAGGCTACACCTTC. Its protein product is CAFLRWGQGEQGYTF.

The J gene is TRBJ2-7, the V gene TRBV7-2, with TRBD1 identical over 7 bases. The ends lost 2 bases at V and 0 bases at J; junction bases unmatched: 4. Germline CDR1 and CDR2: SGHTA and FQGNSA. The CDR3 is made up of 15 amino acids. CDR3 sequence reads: CASSLTAGGSYEQYF. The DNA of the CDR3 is TGTGCCAGCAGCTTAACGGCAGGGGGCTCCTACGAGCAGTACTTC.

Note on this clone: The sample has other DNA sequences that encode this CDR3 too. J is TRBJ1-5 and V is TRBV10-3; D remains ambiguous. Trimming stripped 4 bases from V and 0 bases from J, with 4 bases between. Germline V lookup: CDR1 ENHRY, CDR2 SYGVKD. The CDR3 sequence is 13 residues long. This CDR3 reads CAISVGSNQPQHF. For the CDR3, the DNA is TGTGCCATCAGTGTTGGTAGCAATCAGCCCCAGCATTTT.

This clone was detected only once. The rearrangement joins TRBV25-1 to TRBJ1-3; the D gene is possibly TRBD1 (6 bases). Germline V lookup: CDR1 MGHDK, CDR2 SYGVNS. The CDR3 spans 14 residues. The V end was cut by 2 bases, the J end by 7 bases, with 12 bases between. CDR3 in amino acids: CASSEQGRMNTIYF. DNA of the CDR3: TGTGCCAGCAGTGAACAGGGGAGAATGAACACCATATATTTT.